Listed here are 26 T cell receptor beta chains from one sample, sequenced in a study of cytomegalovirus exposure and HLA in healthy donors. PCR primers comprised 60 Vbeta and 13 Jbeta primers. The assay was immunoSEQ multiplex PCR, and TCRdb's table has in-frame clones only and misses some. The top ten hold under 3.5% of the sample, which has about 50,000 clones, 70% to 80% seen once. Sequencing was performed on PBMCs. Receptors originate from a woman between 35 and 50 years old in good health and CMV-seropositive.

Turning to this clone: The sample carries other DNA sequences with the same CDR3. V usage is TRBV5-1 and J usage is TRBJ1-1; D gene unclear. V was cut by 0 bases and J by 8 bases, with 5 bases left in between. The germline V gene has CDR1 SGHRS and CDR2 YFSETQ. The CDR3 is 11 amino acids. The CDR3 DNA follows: TGCGCCAGCAGCTTGGGGCACGAAGCTTTCTTT. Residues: CASSLGHEAFF.

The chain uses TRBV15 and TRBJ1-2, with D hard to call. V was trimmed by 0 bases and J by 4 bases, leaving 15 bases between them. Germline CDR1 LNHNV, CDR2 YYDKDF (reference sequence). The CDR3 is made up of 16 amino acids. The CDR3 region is CATSRDLIGVSYGYTF. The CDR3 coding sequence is TGTGCCACCAGCAGAGATCTCATCGGGGTATCCTATGGCTACACCTTC.

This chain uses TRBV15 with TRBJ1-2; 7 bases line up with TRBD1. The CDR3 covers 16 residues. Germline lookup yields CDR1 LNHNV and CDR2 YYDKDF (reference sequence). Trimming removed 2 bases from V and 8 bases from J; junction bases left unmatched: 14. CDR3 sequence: CATSRPKGPGQPGYTF. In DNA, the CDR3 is TGTGCCACCAGCAGACCCAAGGGACCGGGACAGCCGGGCTACACCTTC.

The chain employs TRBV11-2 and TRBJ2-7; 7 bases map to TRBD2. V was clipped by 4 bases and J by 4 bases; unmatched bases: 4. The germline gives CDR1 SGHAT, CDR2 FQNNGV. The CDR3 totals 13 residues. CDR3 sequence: CASSWGGSYEQYF. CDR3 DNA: TGTGCCAGCAGCTGGGGCGGGAGTTACGAGCAGTACTTC. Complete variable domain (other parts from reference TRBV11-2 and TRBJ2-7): EAGVAQSPRYKIIEKRQSVAFWCNPISGHATLYWYQQILGQGPKLLIQFQNNGVVDDSQLPKDRFSAERLKGVDSTLKIQPAKLEDSAVYLCASSWGGSYEQYFGPGTRLTVT.

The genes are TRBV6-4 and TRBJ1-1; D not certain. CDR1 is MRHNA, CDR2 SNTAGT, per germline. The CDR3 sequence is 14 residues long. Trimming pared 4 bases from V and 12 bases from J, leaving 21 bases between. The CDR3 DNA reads TGTGCCAGCAGTGCTACCGACACTTCGCCGCTTTCTTTCTTT. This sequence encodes CASSATDTSPLSFF.

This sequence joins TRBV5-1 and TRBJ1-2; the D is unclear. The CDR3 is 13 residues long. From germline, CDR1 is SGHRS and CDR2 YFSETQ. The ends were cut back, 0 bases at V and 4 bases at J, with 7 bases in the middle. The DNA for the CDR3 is TGCGCCAGCAGCTTGGTTTCGGGCTATGGCTACACCTTC. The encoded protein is CASSLVSGYGYTF.

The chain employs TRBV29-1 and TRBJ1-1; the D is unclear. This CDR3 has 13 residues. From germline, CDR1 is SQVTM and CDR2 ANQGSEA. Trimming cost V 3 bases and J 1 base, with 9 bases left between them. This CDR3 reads CSVDSWQNTEAFF. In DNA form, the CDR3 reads TGCAGCGTTGATTCTTGGCAGAACACTGAAGCTTTCTTT.

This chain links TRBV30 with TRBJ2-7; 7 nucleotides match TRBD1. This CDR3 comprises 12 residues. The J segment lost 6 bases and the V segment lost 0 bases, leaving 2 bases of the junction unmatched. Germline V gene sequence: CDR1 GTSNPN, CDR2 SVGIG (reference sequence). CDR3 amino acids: CAWSVGGLEQYF. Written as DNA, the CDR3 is TGTGCCTGGAGTGTAGGGGGCCTCGAGCAGTACTTC.

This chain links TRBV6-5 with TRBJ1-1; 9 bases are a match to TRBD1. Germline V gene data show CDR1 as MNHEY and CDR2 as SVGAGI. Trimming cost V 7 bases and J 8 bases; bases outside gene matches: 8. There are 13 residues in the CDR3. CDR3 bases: TGTGCCAGCAAGGTCGGGGACAGGGCCGAAGCTTTCTTT. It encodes CASKVGDRAEAFF.

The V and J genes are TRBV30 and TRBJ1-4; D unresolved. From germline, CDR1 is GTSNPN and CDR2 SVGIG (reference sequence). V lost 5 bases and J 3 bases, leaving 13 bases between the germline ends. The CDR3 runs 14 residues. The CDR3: CAWSRRRANEKLFF. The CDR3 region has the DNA TGTGCCTGGTCAAGACGGCGGGCTAATGAAAAACTGTTTTTT. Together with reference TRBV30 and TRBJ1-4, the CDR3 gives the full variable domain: SQTIHQWPATLVQPVGSPLSLECTVEGTSNPNLYWYRQAAGRGLQLLFYSVGIGQISSEVPQNLSASRPQDRQFILSSKKLLLSDSGFYLCAWSRRRANEKLFFGSGTQLSVL.

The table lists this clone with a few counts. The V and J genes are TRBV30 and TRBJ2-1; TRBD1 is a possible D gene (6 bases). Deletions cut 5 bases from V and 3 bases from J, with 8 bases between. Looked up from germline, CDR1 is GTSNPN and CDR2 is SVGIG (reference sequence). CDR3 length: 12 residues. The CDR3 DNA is TGTGCCTGGGGGGGCTACTACAATGAGCAGTTCTTC. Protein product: CAWGGYYNEQFF.

DNA for the CDR3: TGCGCCAGCAGCCAAGATTTGGGACAGGGCGCCAACGTCTACAATGAGCAGTTCTTC. Its translation: CASSQDLGQGANVYNEQFF. The chain couples TRBV4-1 to TRBJ2-1, with 9 bases identical to TRBD1. The CDR3 contains 19 residues. V trimming: 0 bases; J trimming: 3 bases; junction bases outside the gene matches: 12. The V gene's germline CDR1 is MGHRA and CDR2 YSYEKL.

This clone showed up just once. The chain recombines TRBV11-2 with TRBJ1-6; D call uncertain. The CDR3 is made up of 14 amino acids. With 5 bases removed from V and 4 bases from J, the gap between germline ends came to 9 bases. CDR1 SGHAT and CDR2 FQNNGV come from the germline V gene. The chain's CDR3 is CASSVADYNSPLHF. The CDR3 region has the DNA TGTGCCAGCAGCGTGGCGGATTATAATTCACCCCTCCACTTT.

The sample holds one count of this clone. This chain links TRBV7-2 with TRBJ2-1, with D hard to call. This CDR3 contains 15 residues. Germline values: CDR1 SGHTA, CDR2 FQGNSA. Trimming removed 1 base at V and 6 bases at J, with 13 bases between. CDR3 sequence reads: CASSLVGVLGNEQFF. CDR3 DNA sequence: TGTGCCAGCAGCTTAGTAGGAGTTTTGGGCAATGAGCAGTTCTTC.

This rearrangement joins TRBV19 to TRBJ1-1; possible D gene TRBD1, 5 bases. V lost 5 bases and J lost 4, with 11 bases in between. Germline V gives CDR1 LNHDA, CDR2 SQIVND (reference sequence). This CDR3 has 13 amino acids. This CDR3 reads CASSVQGLTEAFF. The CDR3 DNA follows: TGTGCCAGTAGTGTTCAGGGACTCACTGAAGCTTTCTTT.

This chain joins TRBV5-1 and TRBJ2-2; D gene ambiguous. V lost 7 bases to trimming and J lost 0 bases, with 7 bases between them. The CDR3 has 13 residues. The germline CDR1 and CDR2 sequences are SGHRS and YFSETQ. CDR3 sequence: CASPNPNTGELFF. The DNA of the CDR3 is TGCGCCAGCCCCAATCCGAACACCGGGGAGCTGTTTTTT.

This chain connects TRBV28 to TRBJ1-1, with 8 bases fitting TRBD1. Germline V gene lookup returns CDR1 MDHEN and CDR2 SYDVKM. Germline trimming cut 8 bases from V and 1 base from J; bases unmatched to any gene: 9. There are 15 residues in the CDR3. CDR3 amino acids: CASGRTGRGNTEAFF. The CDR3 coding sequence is TGTGCCAGCGGAAGGACAGGGAGGGGGAACACTGAAGCTTTCTTT. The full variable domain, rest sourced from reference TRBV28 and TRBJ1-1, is DVKVTQSSRYLVKRTGEKVFLECVQDMDHENMFWYRQDPGLGLRLIYFSYDVKMKEKGDIPEGYSVSREKKERFSLILESASTNQTSMYLCASGRTGRGNTEAFFGQGTRLTVV.

CDR3 sequence (DNA): TGTGCCAGCAGCTTGTACAGGGGTTACGAGCAGTACTTC. Its protein product is CASSLYRGYEQYF. The chain combines TRBV5-6 with TRBJ2-5; 7 bases are shared with TRBD1. The assigned J gene may be wrong: the sequence end matches TRBJ2-7 better. Germline CDR1 is SGHDT and CDR2 is YYEEEE. This CDR3 is built from 13 residues.

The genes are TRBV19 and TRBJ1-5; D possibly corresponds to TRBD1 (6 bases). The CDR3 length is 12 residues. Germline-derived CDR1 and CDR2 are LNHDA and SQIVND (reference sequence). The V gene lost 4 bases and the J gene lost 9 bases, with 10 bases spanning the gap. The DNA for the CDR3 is TGTGCCAGTAGTACTAGGGGGGGGCCCCAGCATTTT. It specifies CASSTRGGPQHF.

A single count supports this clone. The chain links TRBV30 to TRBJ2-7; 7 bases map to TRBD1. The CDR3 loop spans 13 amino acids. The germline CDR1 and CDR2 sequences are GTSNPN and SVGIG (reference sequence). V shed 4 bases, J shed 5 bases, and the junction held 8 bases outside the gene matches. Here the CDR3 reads CAWTLDRDNEQYF. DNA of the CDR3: TGTGCCTGGACGTTAGACAGGGATAACGAGCAGTACTTC.

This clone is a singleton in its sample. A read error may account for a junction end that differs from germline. The CDR3 is CASSREGLAGGILNF. The CDR3 bases are TGCGCCAGCAGCCGCGAAGGGCTAGCGGGGGGTATATTGAACTTC. The rearrangement uses TRBV5-1 and TRBJ2-5; 11 bases align to TRBD2. CDR3 length: 15 amino acids. The V gene's germline CDR1 is SGHRS and CDR2 YFSETQ. Full variable domain (remainder filled in from reference TRBV5-1 and TRBJ2-5): KAGVTQTPRYLIKTRGQQVTLSCSPISGHRSVSWYQQTPGQGLQFLFEYFSETQRNKGNFPGRFSGRQFSNSRSEMNVSTLELGDSALYLCASSREGLAGGILNFGPGTRLLVL.

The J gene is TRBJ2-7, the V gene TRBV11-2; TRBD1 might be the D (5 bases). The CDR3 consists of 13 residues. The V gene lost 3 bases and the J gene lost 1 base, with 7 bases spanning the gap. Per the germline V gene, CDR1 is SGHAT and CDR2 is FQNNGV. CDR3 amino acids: CASSFTGSYEQYF. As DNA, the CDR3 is TGTGCCAGCAGCTTTACAGGATCCTACGAGCAGTACTTC.

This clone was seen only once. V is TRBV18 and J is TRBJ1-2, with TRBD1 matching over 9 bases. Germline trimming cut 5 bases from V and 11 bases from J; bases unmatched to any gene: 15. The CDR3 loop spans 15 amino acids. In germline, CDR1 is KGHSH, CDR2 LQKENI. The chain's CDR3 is CASSATPGQGERYTF. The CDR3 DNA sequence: TGTGCCAGCTCAGCAACTCCGGGACAGGGCGAGAGGTACACCTTC. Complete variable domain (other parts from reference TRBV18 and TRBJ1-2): NAGVMQNPRHLVRRRGQEARLRCSPMKGHSHVYWYRQLPEEGLKFMVYLQKENIIDESGMPKERFSAEFPKEGPSILRIQQVVRGDSAAYFCASSATPGQGERYTFGSGTRLTVV.

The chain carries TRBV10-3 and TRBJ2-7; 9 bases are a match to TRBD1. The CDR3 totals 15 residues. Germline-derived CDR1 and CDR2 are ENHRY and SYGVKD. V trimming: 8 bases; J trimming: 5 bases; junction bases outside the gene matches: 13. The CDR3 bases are TGTGCCATCGCCCCGGGACAGGGAAAGAGGAACGAGCAGTACTTC. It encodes CAIAPGQGKRNEQYF.

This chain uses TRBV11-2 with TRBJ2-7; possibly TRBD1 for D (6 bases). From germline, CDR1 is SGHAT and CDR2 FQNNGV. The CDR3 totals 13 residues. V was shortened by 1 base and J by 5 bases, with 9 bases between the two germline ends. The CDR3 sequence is CASSLVGQNEQYF. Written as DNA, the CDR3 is TGTGCCAGCAGCTTAGTCGGACAGAACGAGCAGTACTTC.

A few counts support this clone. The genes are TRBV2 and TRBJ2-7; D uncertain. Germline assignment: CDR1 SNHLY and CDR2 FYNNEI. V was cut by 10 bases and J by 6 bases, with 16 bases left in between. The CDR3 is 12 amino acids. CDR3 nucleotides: TGTGCCACCCAACATCAAAGAACCGAGCAGTACTTC. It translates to CATQHQRTEQYF. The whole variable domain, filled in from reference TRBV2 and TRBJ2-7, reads EPEVTQTPSHQVTQMGQEVILRCVPISNHLYFYWYRQILGQKVEFLVSFYNNEISEKSEIFDDQFSVERPDGSNFTLKIRSTKLEDSAMYFCATQHQRTEQYFGPGTRLTVT.